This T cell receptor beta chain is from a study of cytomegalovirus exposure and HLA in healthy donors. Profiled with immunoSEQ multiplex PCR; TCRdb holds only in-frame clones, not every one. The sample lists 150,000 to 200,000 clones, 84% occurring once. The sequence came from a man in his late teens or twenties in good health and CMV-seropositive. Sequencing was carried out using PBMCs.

CDR3 coding DNA: TGTGCCAGCGGACAGTTCGGCGGGGAGCTGTTTTTT. It translates to CASGQFGGELFF. The chain couples TRBV2 to TRBJ2-2; tentatively, D is TRBD1 (6 bases). Trimming cost V 8 bases and J 7 bases, with 11 bases left between them. CDR1 is SNHLY, CDR2 FYNNEI, per germline. The CDR3 contains 12 residues.